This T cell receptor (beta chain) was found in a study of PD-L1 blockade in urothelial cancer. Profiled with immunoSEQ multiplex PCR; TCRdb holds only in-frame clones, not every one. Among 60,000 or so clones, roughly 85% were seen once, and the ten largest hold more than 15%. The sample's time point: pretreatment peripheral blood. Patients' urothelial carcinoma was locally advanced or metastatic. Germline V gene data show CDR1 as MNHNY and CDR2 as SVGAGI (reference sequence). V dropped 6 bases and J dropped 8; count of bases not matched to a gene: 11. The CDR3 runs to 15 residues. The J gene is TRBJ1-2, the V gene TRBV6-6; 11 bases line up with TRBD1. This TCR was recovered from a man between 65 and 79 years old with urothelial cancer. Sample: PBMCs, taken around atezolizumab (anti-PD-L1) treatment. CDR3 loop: CASRAPGQGAEGYTF. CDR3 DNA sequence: TGTGCCAGCAGAGCTCCCGGACAGGGGGCGGAAGGCTACACCTTC.